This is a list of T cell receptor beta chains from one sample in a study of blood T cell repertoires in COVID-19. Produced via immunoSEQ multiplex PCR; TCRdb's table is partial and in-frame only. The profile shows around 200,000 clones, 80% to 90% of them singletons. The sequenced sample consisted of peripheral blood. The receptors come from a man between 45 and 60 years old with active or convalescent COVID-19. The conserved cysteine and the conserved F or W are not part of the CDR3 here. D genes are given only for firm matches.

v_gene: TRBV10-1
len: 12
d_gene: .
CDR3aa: ASSEAGPDTEAF

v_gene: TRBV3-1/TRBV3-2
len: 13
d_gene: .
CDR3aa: ASRPVGGSYNEQF

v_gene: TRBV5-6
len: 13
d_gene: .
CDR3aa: ASSLMMIGEDGYT

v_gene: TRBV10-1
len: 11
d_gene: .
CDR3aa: ASSDSGTDTQY

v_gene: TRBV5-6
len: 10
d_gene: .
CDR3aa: ASSLQGHSQF

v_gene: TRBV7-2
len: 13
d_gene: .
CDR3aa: ASSLGPGVYNEQF

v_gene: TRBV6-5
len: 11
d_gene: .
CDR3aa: ASRSTATYGYT

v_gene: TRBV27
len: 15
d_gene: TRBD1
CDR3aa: ASSSPQTGGLESPLH

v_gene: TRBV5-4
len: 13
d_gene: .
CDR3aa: ASKGSGNVYNEQF

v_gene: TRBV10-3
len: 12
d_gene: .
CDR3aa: ATAGTAPTGELF

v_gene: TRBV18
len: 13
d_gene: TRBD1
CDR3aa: ASSPTGQGGTEAF

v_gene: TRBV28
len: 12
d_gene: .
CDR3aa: ASSSGVGGYGYT

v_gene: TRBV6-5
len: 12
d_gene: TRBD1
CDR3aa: ASSTTGTGNGYT

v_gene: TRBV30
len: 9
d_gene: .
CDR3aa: AWRNSGGYT